This paragraph covers one T cell receptor beta chain sequence. This sample is drawn from a study of blood T cell repertoires in COVID-19. Overall study context: Whether acute or convalescent, the COVID-19 samples came from the United States, Italy and Spain.

Sequencing was performed with immunoSEQ multiplex PCR; in TCRdb, only in-frame clones are kept and a portion is missing. The sample carries about 99,000 clones, 84% recorded once. V shed 3 bases, J shed 2 bases, and the junction held 7 bases outside the gene matches. Germline V lookup: CDR1 SGDLS, CDR2 YYNGEE. The CDR3 is 15 residues long. The chain couples TRBV9 to TRBJ2-7, with 8 nucleotides matching TRBD2. Input material: peripheral blood. This clonotype was obtained from a man between 65 and 79 years old with active or convalescent COVID-19. The DNA of the CDR3 is TGTGCCAGCAGCGCCGGACTAGCAGCCACCTACGAGCAGTACTTC. Amino acids: CASSAGLAATYEQYF.